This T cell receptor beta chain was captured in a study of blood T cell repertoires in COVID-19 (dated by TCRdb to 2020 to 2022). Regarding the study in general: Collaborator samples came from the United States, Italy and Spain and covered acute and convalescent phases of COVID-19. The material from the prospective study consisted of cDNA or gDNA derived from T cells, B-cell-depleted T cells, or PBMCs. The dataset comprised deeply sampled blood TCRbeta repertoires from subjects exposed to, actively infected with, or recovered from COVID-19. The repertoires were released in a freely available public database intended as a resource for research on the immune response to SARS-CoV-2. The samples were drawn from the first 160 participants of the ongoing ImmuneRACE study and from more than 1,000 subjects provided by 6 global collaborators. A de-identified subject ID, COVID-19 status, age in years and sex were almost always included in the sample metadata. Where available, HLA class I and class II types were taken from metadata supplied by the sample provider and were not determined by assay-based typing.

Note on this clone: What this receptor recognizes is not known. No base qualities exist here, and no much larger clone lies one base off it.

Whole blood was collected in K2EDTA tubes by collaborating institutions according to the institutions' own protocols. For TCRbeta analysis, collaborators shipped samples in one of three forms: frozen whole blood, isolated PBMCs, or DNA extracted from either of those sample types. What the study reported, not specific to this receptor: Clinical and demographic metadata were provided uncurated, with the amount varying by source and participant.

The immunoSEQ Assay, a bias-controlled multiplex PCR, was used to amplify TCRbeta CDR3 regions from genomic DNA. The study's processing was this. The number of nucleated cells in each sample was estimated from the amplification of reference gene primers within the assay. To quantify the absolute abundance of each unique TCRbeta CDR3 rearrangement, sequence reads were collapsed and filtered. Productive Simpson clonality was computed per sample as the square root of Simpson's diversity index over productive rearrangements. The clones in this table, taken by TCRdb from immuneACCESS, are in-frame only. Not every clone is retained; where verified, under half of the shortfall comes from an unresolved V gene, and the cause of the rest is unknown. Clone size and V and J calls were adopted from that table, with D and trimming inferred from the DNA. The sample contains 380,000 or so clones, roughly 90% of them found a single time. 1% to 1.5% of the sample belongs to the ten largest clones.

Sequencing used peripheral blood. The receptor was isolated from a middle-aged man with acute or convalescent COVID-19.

Here the CDR3 is given as CASRVAESTDTQYF. At the DNA level, the sequence is TGTGCCAGCAGGGTGGCGGAGAGCACAGATACGCAGTATTTT. Rearrangement joined TRBV28 to TRBJ2-3, with the D segment identity uncertain. Taken from cysteine to phenylalanine, the CDR3 has 14 residues. The kept DNA is CDR3 alone, 42 bases in frame from the first base. The CDR1 and CDR2 encoded by the germline V gene are MDHEN and SYDVKM. V and J lose 6 bases and 0 bases, and a span of 10 bases separates them. Beyond the CDR3, the reference TRBV28 and TRBJ2-3 genes provide the residues; the full variable domain reads: DVKVTQSSRYLVKRTGEKVFLECVQDMDHENMFWYRQDPGLGLRLIYFSYDVKMKEKGDIPEGYSVSREKKERFSLILESASTNQTSMYLCASRVAESTDTQYFGPGTRLTVL.